The T cell receptor beta chain under discussion was sequenced for a study of cytomegalovirus exposure and HLA in healthy donors. For the study at large: Previous work identified roughly 110 million unique TCR beta sequences from approximately 190 million T cells. General study results and limits: A missense DCLRE1C variant was associated with V- and J-gene trimming of TCR beta chains in a later analysis, and an independent cohort replicated the association.

The CDR3 sequence is 14 residues long. Germline V gives CDR1 SGHNT, CDR2 YYREEE (reference sequence). V was pared by 0 bases and J by 0 bases, with 6 bases between. It was with 60 Vbeta and 13 Jbeta primers that the PCR ran. Generated by immunoSEQ multiplex PCR, the TCRdb table keeps only in-frame clones and is missing some. This table holds fewer than 180,000 clones, about four fifths found once. With regard to this clone: What it binds is not known.

The genes are TRBV5-4 and TRBJ2-5; D gene unclear. The sequencing input was PBMCs. The sequence was collected from a man aged 45-65 years in good health and CMV-seropositive. The DNA for the CDR3 is TGTGCCAGCAGCTTGGTTTTTAACCAAGAGACCCAGTACTTC. It codes for CASSLVFNQETQYF.